This T cell receptor beta chain was captured in a study of blood T cell repertoires in COVID-19. Using immunoSEQ multiplex PCR, the repertoire was profiled, and TCRdb retains in-frame clones only, with some absent. This table holds 50,000 to 60,000 clones, over 75% found once. The V gene's germline CDR1 is SGHRS and CDR2 YFSETQ. This CDR3 is 15 amino acids long. V lost 4 bases to trimming and J lost 4 bases; unmatched junction nucleotides: 4. The material sequenced was peripheral blood. The V call is TRBV5-1, the J call TRBJ2-5, with 13 bases fitting TRBD2. The TCR was taken from a human donor in a cohort sampled during active COVID-19. The chain's CDR3 is CASSRTSGRRETQYF. The CDR3 bases are TGCGCCAGCAGCCGGACTAGCGGGAGACGAGAGACCCAGTACTTC.